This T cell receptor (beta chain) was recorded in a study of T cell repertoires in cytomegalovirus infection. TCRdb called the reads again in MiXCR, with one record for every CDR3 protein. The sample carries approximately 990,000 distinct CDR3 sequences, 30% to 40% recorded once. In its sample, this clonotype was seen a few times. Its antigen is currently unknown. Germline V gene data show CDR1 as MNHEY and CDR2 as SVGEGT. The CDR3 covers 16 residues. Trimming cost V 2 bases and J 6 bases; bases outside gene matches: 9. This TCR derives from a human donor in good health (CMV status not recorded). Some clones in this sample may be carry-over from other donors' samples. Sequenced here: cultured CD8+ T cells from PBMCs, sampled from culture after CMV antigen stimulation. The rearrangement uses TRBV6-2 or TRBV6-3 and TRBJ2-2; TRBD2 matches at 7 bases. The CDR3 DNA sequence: TGTGCCAGCAGTTACCGTTATGGGGGGGGTGCCGGGGAGCTGTTTTTT. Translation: CASSYRYGGGAGELFF.